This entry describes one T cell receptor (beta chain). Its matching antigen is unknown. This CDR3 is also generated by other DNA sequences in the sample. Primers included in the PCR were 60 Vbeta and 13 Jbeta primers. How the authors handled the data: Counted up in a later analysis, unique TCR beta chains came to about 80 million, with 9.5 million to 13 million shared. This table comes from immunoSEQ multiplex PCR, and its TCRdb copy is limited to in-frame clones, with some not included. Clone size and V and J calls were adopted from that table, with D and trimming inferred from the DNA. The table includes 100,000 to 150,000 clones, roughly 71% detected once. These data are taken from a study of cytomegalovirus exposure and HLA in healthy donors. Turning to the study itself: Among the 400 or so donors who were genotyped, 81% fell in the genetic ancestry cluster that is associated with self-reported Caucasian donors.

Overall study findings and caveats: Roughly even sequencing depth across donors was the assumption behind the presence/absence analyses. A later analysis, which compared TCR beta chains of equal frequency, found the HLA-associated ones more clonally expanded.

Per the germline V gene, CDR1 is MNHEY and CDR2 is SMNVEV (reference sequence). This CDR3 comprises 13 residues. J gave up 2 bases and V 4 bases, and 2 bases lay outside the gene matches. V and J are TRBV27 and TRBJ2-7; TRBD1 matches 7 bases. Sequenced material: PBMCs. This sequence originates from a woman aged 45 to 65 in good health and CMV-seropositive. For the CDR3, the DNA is TGTGCCAGCAGTTCAGGGGGTCCCTACGAGCAGTACTTC. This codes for CASSSGGPYEQYF.